Below are 29 T cell receptor beta chains sequenced from a single sample in a study of OX40 agonist ivuxolimab in advanced cancers. The table came from immunoSEQ multiplex PCR; TCRdb's copy has only in-frame clones and leaves some out. The sample includes approximately 66,000 clones, about 88% of them seen just once. The sequenced sample was CD4+ or CD8+ T cells sorted from blood, obtained in a trial of the OX40 agonist ivuxolimab. These receptors originate from an adult with an advanced solid tumor such as melanoma, head and neck, liver or kidney cancer.

The gene calls are TRBV12-5 and TRBJ2-5; D uncertain. The V end was cut by 1 base, the J end by 3 bases, with 3 bases between. Germline-derived CDR1 and CDR2 are LGHNT and FRNRAP. This CDR3 contains 12 residues. The CDR3 sequence: CASGLEKETQYF. Written as DNA, the CDR3 is TGTGCTAGTGGTTTGGAAAAAGAGACCCAGTACTTC.

V is TRBV11-3 and J is TRBJ1-5, with no clear D. The CDR3 loop spans 14 amino acids. Germline V CDR1 and CDR2: SGHNT, YENEEA. V was trimmed by 5 bases and J by 7 bases, leaving 15 bases between them. CDR3 bases: TGTGCCAGCAGCCACAGACACCCCGAGCAGCCCCAGCATTTT. Translated: CASSHRHPEQPQHF.

This clone was observed once. The chain couples TRBV12-5 to TRBJ2-5, with 9 nucleotides matching TRBD1. From germline, CDR1 is LGHNT and CDR2 FRNRAP. J lost 9 bases, V lost 4 bases, and 9 bases had no gene match. The CDR3 is made up of 14 amino acids. The CDR3: CASGSGQGPSSQYF. In nucleotides, the CDR3 is TGTGCTAGTGGTTCCGGACAGGGGCCTTCGTCCCAGTACTTC. Full variable domain (outside the CDR3, taken from reference TRBV12-5 and TRBJ2-5): DARVTQTPRHKVTEMGQEVTMRCQPILGHNTVFWYRQTMMQGLELLAYFRNRAPLDDSGMPKDRFSAEMPDATLATLKIQPSEPRDSAVYFCASGSGQGPSSQYFGPGTRLLVL.

The chain links TRBV14 to TRBJ2-7; D gene ambiguous. Trimming shortened V by 0 bases and J by 7 bases, and 10 bases separated the two germline ends. This CDR3 is built from 13 residues. Germline values: CDR1 SGHDN, CDR2 FVKESK. The CDR3 DNA reads TGTGCCAGCAGCCAAGATTTGATGTTTGAGCAGTACTTC. Its protein product is CASSQDLMFEQYF.

The rearrangement uses TRBV29-1 and TRBJ1-2; maybe TRBD1 (6 bases). Trimming removed 2 bases at V and 2 bases at J, with 6 bases between. Germline-derived CDR1 and CDR2 are SQVTM and ANQGSEA. This CDR3 is built from 12 residues. This CDR3 is CSVERGNYGYTF. DNA of the CDR3: TGCAGCGTTGAAAGGGGGAACTATGGCTACACCTTC.

The chain uses TRBV18 and TRBJ1-3, with 10 bases lining up with TRBD1. The ends lost 0 bases at V and 1 base at J; junction bases unmatched: 0. This CDR3 has 16 amino acids. Germline CDR1 KGHSH, CDR2 LQKENI. The CDR3 sequence: CASSPPGQGSGNTIYF. In nucleotides, the CDR3 is TGTGCCAGCTCACCACCGGGACAGGGGTCTGGAAACACCATATATTTT.

The chain has TRBV27 and TRBJ1-6; a possible D gene is TRBD1 (6 bases). V shed 5 bases and J shed 8 bases, with 19 bases lying between them. Germline lookup yields CDR1 MNHEY and CDR2 SMNVEV (reference sequence). This CDR3 has 16 residues. CDR3 DNA: TGTGCCAGCAGTCGGACAGTTATGCCCCCCCATTCACCCCTCCACTTT. The encoded protein is CASSRTVMPPHSPLHF.

J is TRBJ2-1 and V is TRBV11-2; D may match TRBD1 or TRBD2 (5 bases each). Germline-derived CDR1 and CDR2 are SGHAT and FQNNGV. The CDR3 is made up of 16 amino acids. V was shortened by 1 base and J by 9 bases, with 19 bases between the two germline ends. As DNA, the CDR3 is TGTGCCAGCAGCTTAGTCTTAGGTCGTCAGGGACCTGAGCAGTTCTTC. This sequence encodes CASSLVLGRQGPEQFF.

The chain carries TRBV7-3 and TRBJ2-1, with D unresolved. Germline V gives CDR1 SGHTA, CDR2 FQGTGA. The ends were cut back, 5 bases at V and 9 bases at J, with 14 bases in the middle. This CDR3 has 13 residues. CDR3 amino acids: CASSPPEKSEQFF. CDR3 in DNA: TGTGCCAGCAGCCCCCCGGAAAAATCTGAGCAGTTCTTC. Full variable domain (rest looked up from reference TRBV7-3 and TRBJ2-1): GAGVSQTPSNKVTEKGKYVELRCDPISGHTALYWYRQSLGQGPEFLIYFQGTGAADDSGLPNDRFFAVRPEGSVSTLKIQRTERGDSAVYLCASSPPEKSEQFFGPGTRLTVL.

CDR3 region: CASSKARVGGSSYEQYF. Here the CDR3 DNA reads TGTGCCAGCAGCAAAGCGCGGGTGGGGGGTAGTTCCTACGAGCAGTACTTC. The chain combines TRBV21-1 with TRBJ2-7; whether TRBD2, the table's D call, matches the DNA was not checked. TRBV21-1 is designated a pseudogene. The CDR3 is 17 residues long.

The chain employs TRBV7-9 and TRBJ2-7, with D possibly TRBD1 on 7 matching bases. Germline V lookup: CDR1 SEHNR, CDR2 FQNEAQ (reference sequence). V was cut by 8 bases and J by 0 bases, with 14 bases left in between. The CDR3 is 14 amino acids. The CDR3 sequence: CASDRDGSSYEQYF. As DNA, the CDR3 is TGTGCCAGCGACAGGGACGGGAGCTCCTACGAGCAGTACTTC.

The chain recombines TRBV5-1 with TRBJ1-2; TRBD1 matches 8 bases. The V gene's germline CDR1 is SGHRS and CDR2 YFSETQ. The CDR3 has 19 amino acids. Unmatched junction bases numbered 13, after V lost 0 bases and J lost 0 bases. Written as DNA, the CDR3 is TGCGCCAGCAGCTTGGTTGCTTCAGGGGGCGGATTAGCTAACTATGGCTACACCTTC. The encoded protein is CASSLVASGGGLANYGYTF.

This chain links TRBV11-2 with TRBJ2-7; D gene uncertain. V gave up 7 bases and J gave up 1 base, with 20 bases separating them. This CDR3 region has 16 residues. Germline CDR1 SGHAT, CDR2 FQNNGV. Here the CDR3 reads CASTLAPPPTSYEQYF. CDR3 coding DNA: TGTGCCAGCACCCTGGCACCGCCCCCTACTTCCTACGAGCAGTACTTC.

The chain joins TRBV5-1 to TRBJ2-3; TRBD2 is a possible D gene (6 bases). CDR1 and CDR2 from the germline V gene are SGHRS and YFSETQ. The CDR3 contains 15 residues. V dropped 4 bases and J dropped 2 bases, with 14 bases sitting between them. CDR3 nucleotides: TGCGCCAGCAGCGGAGGGCGGGGTATCACAGATACGCAGTATTTT. Translation gives CASSGGRGITDTQYF.

The chain has TRBV6-4 and TRBJ2-7; no reliable D call. V was trimmed by 6 bases and J by 4 bases, leaving 22 bases between them. Germline-derived CDR1 and CDR2 are MRHNA and SNTAGT. The length of the CDR3 is 16 residues. The CDR3 region has the DNA TGTGCCAGCAGCTTGCCGGATAGGGTGGGGTCGTACGAGCAGTACTTC. This translates into CASSLPDRVGSYEQYF.

The chain recombines TRBV6-1 with TRBJ1-5; D not resolved. Between the trimmed V and J ends, which lost 2 bases and 6 bases, there was a span of 8 bases. This CDR3 has 13 residues. Germline-derived CDR1 and CDR2 are MNHNS and SASEGT. CDR3 region: CASSEILGQPQHF. The CDR3 DNA reads TGTGCCAGCAGTGAAATATTGGGTCAGCCCCAGCATTTT.

This clone was counted a few times. The chain employs TRBV6-4 and TRBJ1-5; tentatively, D is TRBD1 (5 bases). The length of the CDR3 is 19 residues. The V gene's germline CDR1 is MRHNA and CDR2 SNTAGT. V was pared by 2 bases and J by 2 bases, with 22 bases between. The CDR3 region has the DNA TGTGCCAGCAGTGACATCGGCGCGGCAGGGACTCAACGCAATCAGCCCCAGCATTTT. This sequence encodes CASSDIGAAGTQRNQPQHF.

The chain is built from TRBV14 and TRBJ2-1, with 7 bases that match TRBD1. V trimming: 5 bases; J trimming: 6 bases; junction bases outside the gene matches: 4. This CDR3 has 13 residues. Germline V gene data show CDR1 as SGHDN and CDR2 as FVKESK. DNA of the CDR3: TGTGCCAGCAGCGGGGGACAGTTCAATGAGCAGTTCTTC. This encodes CASSGGQFNEQFF.

This clone has a single count. The chain has TRBV5-1 and TRBJ2-5; 13 nucleotides line up with TRBD2. Germline V gene sequence: CDR1 SGHRS, CDR2 YFSETQ. J was trimmed by 2 bases and V by 4 bases; bases with no gene match: 8. CDR3 size: 17 residues. CDR3 loop: CASSLVPGLAGQETQYF. The CDR3 bases are TGCGCCAGCAGCCTAGTCCCGGGACTAGCGGGGCAAGAGACCCAGTACTTC.

The gene calls are TRBV6-5 and TRBJ1-4; 7 positions agree with TRBD1. Trimming took 2 bases from V and 5 from J; bases not matched to a gene: 5. The CDR3 length is 15 residues. CDR1 is MNHEY and CDR2 is SVGAGI in the germline V gene. The CDR3 coding sequence is TGTGCCAGCAGTTACGCGGGACAGCCCAATGAAAAACTGTTTTTT. Amino acid sequence: CASSYAGQPNEKLFF.

The chain carries TRBV10-2 and TRBJ1-6; possibly TRBD1 for D (6 bases). CDR1 is WSHSY, CDR2 SAAADI, per germline. There are 15 residues in the CDR3. Trimming took 6 bases from V and 6 from J, leaving 15 bases between them. Here the CDR3 reads CASSDQGFGNSPLHF. Written as DNA, the CDR3 is TGCGCCAGCAGCGACCAGGGGTTCGGTAATTCACCCCTCCACTTT.

The rearrangement joins TRBV19 to TRBJ1-6, with D maybe TRBD1 (5 bases). The germline V and J ends were trimmed by 10 bases and 7 bases, with 20 bases remaining between them. The CDR3 is 15 amino acids. Germline CDR1 is LNHDA and CDR2 is SQIVND (reference sequence). The CDR3 protein is CATWAVEGSNSPLHF. The CDR3 bases are TGTGCCACTTGGGCGGTTGAGGGGTCCAATTCACCCCTCCACTTT.

J is TRBJ1-5 and V is TRBV27, with a weak D call TRBD1 (5 bases). The V gene lost 8 bases and the J gene lost 4 bases, with 15 bases spanning the gap. Germline CDR1 is MNHEY and CDR2 is SMNVEV (reference sequence). CDR3 length: 14 residues. CDR3 amino acids: CASRRRGFNQPQHF. The DNA for the CDR3 is TGTGCCAGCCGACGACGGGGGTTTAATCAGCCCCAGCATTTT.

The V call is TRBV12-2, the J call TRBJ2-5. The tail of the sequence fits TRBJ2-7 better, so the J call may be wrong. TRBV12-2 is marked as a pseudogene. This CDR3 has 14 residues. CDR3 residues: CASRPEWTPYEQYF. The CDR3 DNA reads as TGTGCAAGTCGCCCAGAGTGGACGCCCTACGAGCAGTACTTC.

This clone was observed a single time. The rearrangement links TRBV7-2 to TRBJ2-7, with 8 bases aligning to TRBD1. This CDR3 is built from 13 residues. V lost 5 bases, J lost 3 bases, and 3 bases stayed unmatched. Germline V gene lookup returns CDR1 SGHTA and CDR2 FQGNSA. The CDR3 nucleotides read TGTGCCAGCAGCCTACAGGGGGGCTACGAGCAGTACTTC. Amino acid sequence: CASSLQGGYEQYF.

The genes are TRBV7-8 and TRBJ1-1; D gene uncertain. The CDR3 totals 14 residues. Germline V gene data show CDR1 as SGHVS and CDR2 as FQNEAQ. With 0 bases removed from V and 10 bases from J, the gap between germline ends came to 15 bases. The CDR3 DNA sequence: TGTGCCAGCAGCTTAGCCGGAGCCTCGTGGAGAGCTTTCTTT. This codes for CASSLAGASWRAFF.

The CDR3: CASSFRGGRSDEQFF. The CDR3 bases are TGTGCCAGCAGCTTCCGGGGGGGCCGATCTGATGAGCAGTTCTTC. The chain employs TRBV11-2 and TRBJ2-1, with 8 bases identical to TRBD2. V shed 3 bases, J shed 8 bases, and the junction held 9 bases outside the gene matches. The CDR3 sequence is 15 residues long. Germline CDR1 is SGHAT and CDR2 is FQNNGV.

V and J are TRBV27 and TRBJ1-1; D is uncertain. V lost 6 bases and J 2 bases, leaving 19 bases between the germline ends. This CDR3 has 16 amino acids. CDR1 is MNHEY, CDR2 SMNVEV, per germline (reference sequence). The CDR3 sequence: CASSPYRSGPNTEAFF. The CDR3 DNA is TGTGCCAGCAGCCCCTATAGGAGTGGGCCTAACACTGAAGCTTTCTTT.

This clone was seen more than once but under ten times. The junction departs from germline at one end; a sequencing error may be responsible. Other DNA sequences from this sample encode an identical CDR3 as well. This chain links TRBV14 with TRBJ1-1, with D perhaps matching TRBD1 (5 bases). The V gene's germline CDR1 is SGHDN and CDR2 FVKESK. CDR3 length: 13 residues. The CDR3 sequence: CASSQDRNTEAFF. The CDR3 bases are TGTGCCAGCAGTCAAGACAGGAACACTGAAGCTTTCTTT.